One and the same sample provided the 29 T cell receptor beta chains below, sequenced in a study of T cell responses to AZD1222 COVID-19 vaccine. Sequencing used immunoSEQ multiplex PCR; TCRdb keeps in-frame clones, though not all of them. The sample holds about 93,000 clones, about 86% seen once. Source: peripheral blood, taken on day 0 of AZD1222 vaccination. The source is an adult in good health.

V gene TRBV19 combines with J gene TRBJ1-4; no firm D call. Germline V gene lookup returns CDR1 LNHDA and CDR2 SQIVND (reference sequence). V was clipped by 2 bases and J by 0 bases, with 4 bases between them. The length of the CDR3 is 14 residues. CDR3 sequence: CASSIQATNEKLFF. CDR3 DNA sequence: TGTGCCAGTAGTATACAGGCAACTAATGAAAAACTGTTTTTT.

A few counts support this clone. The conserved closing phenylalanine or tryptophan is absent in this CDR3, likely reflecting a read error. The DNA is left out, because the CDR3 cannot be placed on it with certainty; the CDR3 is given as TCRdb lists it. The chain combines TRBV12-2 with TRBJ1-1. TRBV12-2 corresponds to a pseudogene. The CDR3 has 8 residues if both end residues are counted. CDR3 in amino acids: CASRLTWE.

The chain has TRBV12-3 or TRBV12-4 and TRBJ1-5; D call uncertain. CDR3 length equals 11 residues. The V gene lost 3 bases and the J gene lost 4 bases, with 1 base spanning the gap. In nucleotides, the CDR3 is TGTGCCAGCAGTTTGAATCAGCCCCAGCATTTT. Translation gives CASSLNQPQHF.

The chain is built from TRBV7-9 and TRBJ1-2; D is unresolved. Germline-derived CDR1 and CDR2 are SEHNR and FQNEAQ (reference sequence). V lost 0 bases, J lost 2 bases, and 7 bases lay in between. This CDR3 comprises 14 residues. This CDR3 reads CASSLAGVNYGYTF. The DNA of the CDR3 is TGTGCCAGCAGCTTAGCTGGCGTAAACTATGGCTACACCTTC.

The chain carries TRBV7-2 and TRBJ2-3; D unclear. The germline V gene has CDR1 SGHTA and CDR2 FQGNSA. This CDR3 contains 14 residues. V lost 1 base to trimming and J lost 3 bases, with 8 bases between them. CDR3 protein: CASSLVRATDTQYF. CDR3 DNA: TGTGCCAGCAGCTTAGTGAGAGCAACAGATACGCAGTATTTT.

The V gene is TRBV7-3, the J gene TRBJ2-3; 12 nucleotides line up with TRBD2. The CDR3 length is 17 residues. Germline lookup yields CDR1 SGHTA and CDR2 FQGTGA. V dropped 2 bases and J dropped 3; count of bases not matched to a gene: 6. The CDR3 reads CASSLGPGLAGTDTQYF. The CDR3 DNA reads as TGTGCCAGCAGCTTAGGGCCGGGACTAGCGGGTACAGATACGCAGTATTTT.

Only one count was recorded for this clone. The J gene is TRBJ1-6, the V gene TRBV7-8, with D possibly being TRBD1 (6 bases). The CDR3 sequence is 16 residues long. Germline V lookup: CDR1 SGHVS, CDR2 FQNEAQ. V was clipped by 4 bases and J by 2 bases, with 12 bases between them. The CDR3 coding sequence is TGTGCCAGCAGCTCGGAGAGGACAGCCTATAATTCACCCCTCCACTTT. Translated: CASSSERTAYNSPLHF.

The chain carries TRBV7-2 and TRBJ2-1, with D perhaps TRBD2 (5 bases). Trimming took 1 base from V and 6 from J, leaving 13 bases between them. Germline loops: CDR1 SGHTA, CDR2 FQGNSA. This CDR3 comprises 15 residues. The DNA of the CDR3 is TGTGCCAGCAGCTTAGAGCGGACGGTGGTCAATGAGCAGTTCTTC. Translation: CASSLERTVVNEQFF.

V is TRBV14 and J is TRBJ2-1, with 9 bases that match TRBD2. CDR1 SGHDN and CDR2 FVKESK come from the germline V gene. The V segment lost 4 bases and the J segment 1 base; nucleotides outside the gene matches: 5. This CDR3 has 16 residues. The CDR3 DNA is TGTGCCAGCAGCCTTCTTAGCGGGGGATCCTACAATGAGCAGTTCTTC. Translation gives CASSLLSGGSYNEQFF. The complete variable domain, with remaining parts taken from reference TRBV14 and TRBJ2-1, reads EAGVTQFPSHSVIEKGQTVTLRCDPISGHDNLYWYRRVMGKEIKFLLHFVKESKQDESGMPNNRFLAERTGGTYSTLKVQPAELEDSGVYFCASSLLSGGSYNEQFFGPGTRLTVL.

The J gene is TRBJ2-1, the V gene TRBV19; TRBD1 agrees at 7 bases. CDR3 length: 14 residues. After removal of 4 bases from V and 4 bases from J, the junction contained 4 bases not matched to a gene. Germline CDR1 reads LNHDA; CDR2 reads SQIVND (reference sequence). The CDR3: CASSRWGQYNEQFF. In DNA form, the CDR3 reads TGTGCCAGTAGTAGATGGGGACAGTACAATGAGCAGTTCTTC.

The chain is built from TRBV6-5 and TRBJ2-7; 9 bases agree with TRBD1. The CDR3 has 14 amino acids. V lost 7 bases and J lost 1; bases outside the gene matches: 5. The germline V gene has CDR1 MNHEY and CDR2 SVGAGI. CDR3 nucleotide sequence: TGTGCCAGCACACCCGGGACAGGGTCCTACGAGCAGTACTTC. It codes for CASTPGTGSYEQYF.

This clone occurred once. The rearrangement links TRBV2 to TRBJ1-2; unclear D gene. The germline CDR1 and CDR2 sequences are SNHLY and FYNNEI. The CDR3 runs 15 residues. Deletions cut 5 bases from V and 4 bases from J, with 17 bases between. CDR3 loop: CASSLKVGSLYGYTF. For the CDR3, the DNA is TGTGCCAGCAGTTTAAAGGTGGGCAGCCTCTATGGCTACACCTTC. The variable domain in full, completed from reference TRBV2 and TRBJ1-2, reads EPEVTQTPSHQVTQMGQEVILRCVPISNHLYFYWYRQILGQKVEFLVSFYNNEISEKSEIFDDQFSVERPDGSNFTLKIRSTKLEDSAMYFCASSLKVGSLYGYTFGSGTRLTVV.

This clone was detected only a few times. CDR3 nucleotides: TGTGCCACAGGACGGGGGCAGAACACCGGGGAGCTGTTTTTT. Its translation is CATGRGQNTGELFF. The chain has TRBV24-1 and TRBJ2-2; D possibly uses TRBD1 or TRBD2 (6 bases each). The CDR3 totals 14 residues. CDR1 KGHDR and CDR2 SFDVKD come from the germline V gene. V lost 10 bases and J lost 1, with 12 bases in between.

The chain couples TRBV12-3 or TRBV12-4 to TRBJ2-7, with D uncertain. The V gene lost 1 base and the J gene lost 3 bases, with 7 bases spanning the gap. CDR3 length: 13 residues. The CDR3 is CASSLGANYEQYF. The CDR3 nucleotides read TGTGCCAGCAGTTTAGGGGCAAACTACGAGCAGTACTTC.

The V gene is TRBV5-1, the J gene TRBJ2-1; the match to TRBD2 covers 8 bases. Germline CDR1 reads SGHRS; CDR2 reads YFSETQ. There are 15 residues in the CDR3. Trimming removed 0 bases from V and 6 bases from J; junction bases left unmatched: 5. The CDR3 nucleotides read TGCGCCAGCAGCTTGGCCAGCGGGAGCTTCAATGAGCAGTTCTTC. Amino acids: CASSLASGSFNEQFF.

This clone was recorded once. The chain joins TRBV27 to TRBJ1-1, with D unclear. Germline V gives CDR1 MNHEY, CDR2 SMNVEV (reference sequence). V lost 5 bases, J lost 2 bases, and 9 bases lay in between. The CDR3 length is 13 residues. The CDR3 DNA is TGTGCCAGCAGTATCGAGGGAAACACTGAAGCTTTCTTT. It translates to CASSIEGNTEAFF.

Comments on this clone: The junction and the germline gene differ at one end; a read error may be behind it. V usage is TRBV7-7 and J usage is TRBJ2-1, with TRBD1 matching over 7 bases. Germline-derived CDR1 and CDR2 are SSHAT and FNYEAQ (reference sequence). The CDR3 covers 15 residues. In DNA, the CDR3 is TGTGCTAGCAGCATAGACAGGGCCCCAGGGTCGGCGCAGTTCTTC. Its translation is CASSIDRAPGSAQFF.

The rearrangement uses TRBV11-2 and TRBJ1-2, with D possibly TRBD1 on 5 matching bases. Germline-derived CDR1 and CDR2 are SGHAT and FQNNGV. The CDR3 length is 13 residues. The V gene lost 1 base and the J gene lost 5 bases, with 8 bases spanning the gap. The CDR3 DNA sequence: TGTGCCAGCAGCTTAGCCGACAGTTATGGCTACACCTTC. It translates to CASSLADSYGYTF.

The rearrangement uses TRBV18 and TRBJ2-7; 9 bases are a match to TRBD1. CDR1 and CDR2 (germline): KGHSH, LQKENI. The CDR3 sequence is 15 residues long. V shed 6 bases and J 2 bases; nucleotides not matched to a gene: 8. The CDR3 loop is CASSQSGTGPYEQYF. The CDR3 bases are TGTGCCAGCTCCCAATCCGGGACAGGGCCCTACGAGCAGTACTTC.

The chain couples TRBV15 to TRBJ2-1; 8 positions match TRBD1. Germline CDR1 reads LNHNV; CDR2 reads YYDKDF (reference sequence). CDR3 length equals 16 residues. The V and J ends lost 0 bases and 8 bases, in that order; junction bases with no gene match: 9. The CDR3 loop is CATSRDYWDRPYEQFF. In DNA form, the CDR3 reads TGTGCCACCAGCAGAGATTACTGGGACAGGCCCTATGAGCAGTTCTTC.

The V and J genes are TRBV24-1 and TRBJ1-1; no definite D call. CDR1 is KGHDR, CDR2 SFDVKD, per germline. The CDR3 is 13 amino acids. Deletions cut 12 bases from V and 0 bases from J, with 13 bases between. CDR3 amino acids: CAPPQKMNTEAFF. CDR3 DNA: TGTGCCCCCCCACAGAAAATGAACACTGAAGCTTTCTTT.

The chain has TRBV12-1 and TRBJ2-7; the table's TRBD1 call for D was not verified on the DNA. TRBV12-1 is a pseudogene locus. This CDR3 spans 17 amino acids. The CDR3 region has the DNA TGTGCCAGCAGCTTGCCCCAGGACAGGTGCGAGGTCTACGAGCAGTACTTC. It specifies CASSLPQDRCEVYEQYF.

The CDR3 region is CAISEGQHSGNTIYF. The CDR3 nucleotides read TGTGCCATCAGTGAGGGACAGCACTCTGGAAACACCATATATTTT. This chain joins TRBV10-3 and TRBJ1-3; D possibly corresponds to TRBD1 (6 bases). CDR3 length: 15 amino acids. Germline CDR1 reads ENHRY; CDR2 reads SYGVKD. V was pared by 2 bases and J by 0 bases, with 8 bases between.

The J gene is TRBJ1-1, the V gene TRBV7-9; D is uncertain. V was shortened by 1 base and J by 8 bases, with 14 bases between the two germline ends. Germline CDR1 SEHNR, CDR2 FQNEAQ (reference sequence). This CDR3 is 14 amino acids long. CDR3 loop: CASSLGTGASEAFF. In DNA, the CDR3 is TGTGCCAGCAGCTTAGGGACGGGAGCAAGCGAAGCTTTCTTT.

V and J are TRBV5-4 and TRBJ2-5; 12 nucleotides line up with TRBD2. CDR1 and CDR2 from the germline V gene are SGHNT and YYREEE (reference sequence). V gave up 4 bases and J gave up 1 base; unmatched junction bases: 5. The CDR3 totals 16 residues. CDR3 protein: CASSLKGLAGQETQYF. The CDR3 DNA sequence: TGTGCCAGCAGCCTAAAGGGACTAGCGGGCCAAGAGACCCAGTACTTC.

The chain recombines TRBV20-1 with TRBJ1-4, with D possibly matching TRBD1 (6 bases). V was pared by 6 bases and J by 11 bases, with 13 bases between. The length of the CDR3 is 11 residues. Germline V gene data show CDR1 as DFQATT and CDR2 as SNEGSKA (reference sequence). The CDR3 DNA follows: TGCAGTGCCCCGGACAGCGGCAAACTGTTTTTT. This encodes CSAPDSGKLFF.

The rearrangement links TRBV23-1 to TRBJ2-7; D might be TRBD1 (6 bases). TRBV23-1 carries the ORF label, with uncertain function. CDR3 size: 16 residues. V was pared by 1 base and J by 0 bases, with 13 bases between. The CDR3 nucleotides read TGCGCCAGCAGTCAATTGCGACAGGCAGGCTCCTACGAGCAGTACTTC. Encoded protein: CASSQLRQAGSYEQYF.

This clone was observed a few times. The chain uses TRBV2 and TRBJ1-2; D is ambiguous. This CDR3 has 13 residues. Germline lookup yields CDR1 SNHLY and CDR2 FYNNEI. The germline V and J ends were trimmed by 8 bases and 2 bases, with 12 bases remaining between them. The CDR3 coding sequence is TGTGCCAGCGCCCCCCCGGGGAACTATGGCTACACCTTC. This codes for CASAPPGNYGYTF.

This chain links TRBV3-1 (or the pseudogene TRBV3-2) with TRBJ1-3; D is unclear. CDR3 length: 13 residues. Germline V gene lookup returns CDR1 LGHDT and CDR2 YNNKEL (reference sequence). V was pared by 3 bases and J by 6 bases, with 9 bases between. The CDR3 reads CASSQFWENTIYF. The CDR3 nucleotides are TGTGCCAGCAGCCAGTTTTGGGAAAACACCATATATTTT.